A single sample gave rise to the 30 T cell receptor beta chains below, sequenced in a study of vaccination and CD4 T cells after COVID-19. Cultured CD4+ T cell DNA underwent sequencing with the Oncomine TCR Beta short-read assay. TCRdb analysed the PCR reads with MiXCR anew, one entry per CDR3 protein. The repertoire consists of about 13,000 distinct CDR3 sequences, with roughly 29% occurring once and the leading ten covering 25% to 30%. Noted treatment: roughly ten-day PBMC culture with coronavirus spike peptide pools or control peptides (ViraFEST assay). Their specific antigens are unknown. Here the sequenced sample was CD4+ T cells from blood, cultured in vitro, taken before SARS-CoV-2 vaccination. These receptors all stem from a human donor who received a COVID-19 vaccine.

This clonotype occurred a few times. J is TRBJ1-1 and V is TRBV12-3 or TRBV12-4, with D perhaps matching TRBD1 (6 bases). This CDR3 has 14 residues. The ends were cut back, 6 bases at V and 3 bases at J, with 14 bases in the middle. The CDR3 sequence is CASRSGEGHTEAFF. CDR3 in DNA: TGTGCCAGCAGATCAGGGGAAGGCCACACTGAAGCTTTCTTT.

The gene calls are TRBV2 and TRBJ1-3, with TRBD1 matching 9 bases. Per the germline V gene, CDR1 is SNHLY and CDR2 is FYNNEI. V was clipped by 8 bases and J by 5 bases; unmatched bases: 10. The CDR3 sequence is 15 residues long. CDR3 sequence: CASVTGGMYRNTIYF. CDR3 DNA sequence: TGTGCCAGCGTTACAGGGGGCATGTATAGAAACACCATATATTTT.

The genes are TRBV5-6 and TRBJ1-2, with unresolved D. Germline values: CDR1 SGHDT, CDR2 YYEEEE. The CDR3 length is 13 residues. The V gene lost 1 base and the J gene lost 7 bases, with 11 bases spanning the gap. This CDR3 is CASSLNRLGGYTF. The CDR3 DNA reads as TGTGCCAGCAGCTTGAATCGATTGGGTGGCTACACCTTC.

The sample holds a few counts of this clonotype. Written as DNA, the CDR3 is TGTGCCAGCAGCCACGGCAGGGGGATCGGGGAGCTGTTTTTT. Protein: CASSHGRGIGELFF. The rearrangement links TRBV14 to TRBJ2-2, with 7 bases that match TRBD1. The CDR3 covers 14 residues. V lost 3 bases and J lost 7; bases outside the gene matches: 5. The germline V gene encodes CDR1 SGHDN and CDR2 FVKESK.

In its sample, this clonotype ranks as medium-sized. The chain has TRBV6-5 and TRBJ2-2; tentative D call: TRBD2 (6 bases). The V end was cut by 3 bases, the J end by 7 bases, with 9 bases between. From germline, CDR1 is MNHEY and CDR2 SVGAGI. CDR3 length equals 13 residues. The CDR3 loop reads CASSYRRVGELFF. CDR3 coding DNA: TGTGCCAGCAGTTATCGGAGGGTCGGGGAGCTGTTTTTT.

Here the CDR3 DNA reads TGTGCCAGCAGTTTCAACCCGACATATCAAGAGACCCAGTACTTC. Its protein product is CASSFNPTYQETQYF. The chain carries TRBV6-5 and TRBJ2-5; no firm D call. The V end lost 4 bases, the J end lost 2 bases, and 14 bases lay between the germline ends. The CDR3 sequence is 15 residues long. Germline CDR1 MNHEY, CDR2 SVGAGI.

This clonotype was seen more than once but under ten times. The DNA of the CDR3 is TGTGCCAGCAGTTCGGGGCTAAAAGAGACCCAGTACTTC. Its protein is CASSSGLKETQYF. The V and J genes are TRBV27 and TRBJ2-5; either TRBD1 or TRBD2 may fit D (5 bases each). Looked up from germline, CDR1 is MNHEY and CDR2 is SMNVEV (reference sequence). This CDR3 contains 13 residues. Trimming removed 4 bases from V and 3 bases from J, with 9 bases in between.

V gene TRBV6-1 combines with J gene TRBJ1-1, with D unclear. The CDR3 runs 13 residues. In germline, CDR1 is MNHNS, CDR2 SASEGT. The V end lost 5 bases, the J end lost 0 bases, and 7 bases lay between the germline ends. CDR3 residues: CASSPPMNTEAFF. The CDR3 DNA is TGTGCCAGCAGTCCACCGATGAACACTGAAGCTTTCTTT.

This clonotype was seen only a few times. V gene TRBV6-1 combines with J gene TRBJ1-2, with D perhaps matching TRBD1 (5 bases). The germline V gene has CDR1 MNHNS and CDR2 SASEGT. There are 12 residues in the CDR3. V lost 7 bases and J 8 bases, leaving 14 bases between the germline ends. Written as DNA, the CDR3 is TGTGCCAGCAAACCGGGGGAATCGGGCTACACCTTC. This sequence encodes CASKPGESGYTF.

This chain connects TRBV30 to TRBJ2-1, with D hard to call. V lost 1 base and J lost 8, with 9 bases in between. CDR1 is GTSNPN, CDR2 SVGIG, per germline (reference sequence). There are 12 residues in the CDR3. The CDR3 region is CAWSEAHHEQFF. Here the CDR3 DNA reads TGTGCCTGGAGTGAAGCCCATCATGAGCAGTTCTTC.

Only a few counts were recorded for this clonotype. The V and J genes are TRBV19 and TRBJ1-2; possible D gene TRBD1, 5 bases. The CDR3 is 16 amino acids. Trimming took 2 bases from V and 6 from J, leaving 19 bases between them. CDR1 is LNHDA and CDR2 is SQIVND in the germline V gene (reference sequence). CDR3 DNA sequence: TGTGCCAGTAGTATACGAACAGTGACGGGGGGTCATGGCTACACCTTC. Translated: CASSIRTVTGGHGYTF.

The chain combines TRBV5-1 with TRBJ2-3; no firm D call. V shed 1 base and J shed 2 bases, with 8 bases lying between them. The CDR3 contains 14 residues. The V gene's germline CDR1 is SGHRS and CDR2 YFSETQ. CDR3 nucleotides: TGCGCCAGCAGCTTGAACCTCTACACAGATACGCAGTATTTT. It translates to CASSLNLYTDTQYF.

The rearrangement joins TRBV12-3 or TRBV12-4 to TRBJ1-2; no clear D. The CDR3 is 12 amino acids. Trimming took off 2 bases at V and 7 bases at J, with 8 bases between the two ends. CDR3 protein: CASSLLGVGYTF. For the CDR3, the DNA is TGTGCCAGCAGTTTATTGGGTGTTGGCTACACCTTC.

V gene TRBV5-8 combines with J gene TRBJ1-5; D remains ambiguous. V was shortened by 0 bases and J by 9 bases, with 4 bases between the two germline ends. Germline CDR1 and CDR2: SGHTS and YDEGEE. This CDR3 contains 11 residues. CDR3 sequence reads: CASSLAGPQHF. The CDR3, as DNA: TGTGCCAGCAGCTTGGCCGGGCCCCAGCATTTT.

This clonotype was observed a handful of times. This chain joins TRBV12-3 or TRBV12-4 and TRBJ2-7; no definite D call. This CDR3 has 12 amino acids. Trimming pared 4 bases from V and 6 bases from J, leaving 10 bases between. The CDR3 DNA reads TGTGCCAGCAGTTGGGGTCAGGTCGAGCAGTACTTC. It encodes CASSWGQVEQYF.

V gene TRBV27 combines with J gene TRBJ2-3, with 7 positions matching TRBD1. The CDR3 is made up of 15 amino acids. The J segment lost 1 base and the V segment lost 5 bases, leaving 6 bases of the junction unmatched. The germline gives CDR1 MNHEY, CDR2 SMNVEV (reference sequence). CDR3 coding DNA: TGTGCCAGCAGTCTCCGGACAGGTGGCACAGATACGCAGTATTTT. It yields the protein CASSLRTGGTDTQYF.

The V and J genes are TRBV6-1 and TRBJ1-6; no definite D call. Trimming removed 5 bases from V and 6 bases from J, with 14 bases in between. The CDR3 length is 15 residues. The germline V gene has CDR1 MNHNS and CDR2 SASEGT. Here the CDR3 reads CASSPLPHGNSPLHF. In DNA form, the CDR3 reads TGTGCCAGCAGTCCCCTCCCGCATGGTAATTCACCCCTCCACTTT.

This clonotype was detected only a few times. The rearrangement links TRBV11-2 to TRBJ2-7; TRBD2 might be the D (6 bases). V was clipped by 2 bases and J by 0 bases, with 23 bases between them. Germline V gene lookup returns CDR1 SGHAT and CDR2 FQNNGV. This CDR3 comprises 19 residues. The chain's CDR3 is CASSLPRDFTKRGSYEQYF. CDR3 nucleotide sequence: TGTGCCAGCAGCTTACCCCGGGACTTCACAAAACGAGGCTCCTACGAGCAGTACTTC. Using reference TRBV11-2 and TRBJ2-7 for the parts outside the CDR3, the full variable domain is EAGVAQSPRYKIIEKRQSVAFWCNPISGHATLYWYQQILGQGPKLLIQFQNNGVVDDSQLPKDRFSAERLKGVDSTLKIQPAKLEDSAVYLCASSLPRDFTKRGSYEQYFGPGTRLTVT.

The chain has TRBV7-8 and TRBJ1-4; D uncertain. V was shortened by 2 bases and J by 7 bases, with 14 bases between the two germline ends. Germline V gene data show CDR1 as SGHVS and CDR2 as FQNEAQ. The CDR3 contains 15 residues. The CDR3 DNA follows: TGTGCCAGCAGCTTAAAGGGTGGCTTGGGTGAAAAACTGTTTTTT. This codes for CASSLKGGLGEKLFF.

This CDR3 is CASAPGVYGYTF. The CDR3 DNA sequence: TGTGCCAGCGCCCCAGGGGTCTATGGCTACACCTTC. This chain uses TRBV6-2 or TRBV6-3 with TRBJ1-2; D is possibly TRBD1 (6 bases). CDR1 and CDR2 (germline): MNHEY, SVGEGT. The length of the CDR3 is 12 residues. With 8 bases removed from V and 4 bases from J, the gap between germline ends came to 11 bases.

In its sample, this clonotype was seen a few times. The genes are TRBV7-2 and TRBJ2-1; TRBD2 matches at 9 bases. Germline trimming cut 1 base from V and 7 bases from J; bases unmatched to any gene: 8. The CDR3 covers 16 residues. Germline V gives CDR1 SGHTA, CDR2 FQGNSA. The CDR3 DNA reads as TGTGCCAGCAGCTTAGGGGTCGCGGGGGGGCCAAATGAGCAGTTCTTC. Translation gives CASSLGVAGGPNEQFF.

This clonotype showed up just a few times. The J gene is TRBJ2-7, the V gene TRBV18; D is ambiguous. V was clipped by 3 bases and J by 7 bases, with 10 bases between them. Germline CDR1 and CDR2: KGHSH and LQKENI. CDR3 size: 12 residues. The CDR3 reads CASSPSTFEQYF. CDR3 coding DNA: TGTGCCAGCTCACCTTCCACGTTTGAGCAGTACTTC.

The V gene is TRBV7-6, the J gene TRBJ2-1; TRBD2 agrees at 12 bases. The V and J ends lost 4 bases and 5 bases, in that order; junction bases with no gene match: 3. Per germline, CDR1 SGHVS and CDR2 FNYEAQ. The CDR3 has 15 amino acids. The CDR3 sequence: CASSSLAGGNNEQFF. The CDR3 DNA reads TGTGCCAGCAGCTCCCTAGCGGGGGGGAACAATGAGCAGTTCTTC.

The V and J genes are TRBV20-1 and TRBJ2-1; 10 nucleotides agree with TRBD2. Germline V gene lookup returns CDR1 DFQATT and CDR2 SNEGSKA (reference sequence). The V and J ends lost 2 bases and 0 bases, in that order; junction bases with no gene match: 7. This CDR3 comprises 17 residues. This CDR3 is CSARSSGGAGSYNEQFF. The CDR3 nucleotides read TGCAGTGCTAGATCCAGCGGGGGGGCCGGCTCCTACAATGAGCAGTTCTTC.

CDR3 DNA sequence: TGTGCCAGCAGTGAGGTGCAGGACTATGGCTACACCTTC. It is translated as CASSEVQDYGYTF. The rearrangement uses TRBV6-1 and TRBJ1-2, with unresolved D. Germline CDR1 and CDR2: MNHNS and SASEGT. V lost 3 bases, J lost 3 bases, and 8 bases lay in between. The CDR3 totals 13 residues.

The DNA of the CDR3 is TGTGCCTGGGGGGCGAGGGGGGGTCAGCCCCAGCATTTT. As protein: CAWGARGGQPQHF. The chain carries TRBV30 and TRBJ1-5; tentative D call: TRBD1 (6 bases). The V gene's germline CDR1 is GTSNPN and CDR2 SVGIG (reference sequence). Deletions cut 5 bases from V and 6 bases from J, with 14 bases between. The length of the CDR3 is 13 residues.

The chain joins TRBV4-1 to TRBJ1-1; 8 bases map to TRBD1. Germline values: CDR1 MGHRA, CDR2 YSYEKL. CDR3 size: 15 residues. V gave up 2 bases and J gave up 1 base; unmatched junction bases: 3. The CDR3: CASSQPDRGNTEAFF. The DNA for the CDR3 is TGCGCCAGCAGCCAACCCGACAGGGGGAACACTGAAGCTTTCTTT.

This sequence joins TRBV5-1 and TRBJ1-1, with 7 bases aligning to TRBD1. The CDR3 runs 16 residues. V lost 4 bases and J lost 0; bases outside the gene matches: 9. The germline CDR1 and CDR2 sequences are SGHRS and YFSETQ. The CDR3 bases are TGCGCCAGCAGCCGACTATACAGGGGCTTGAACACTGAAGCTTTCTTT. Amino acids: CASSRLYRGLNTEAFF.

This clonotype was picked up a small number of times. The chain links TRBV30 to TRBJ2-3; 7 bases line up with TRBD2. V lost 3 bases to trimming and J lost 4 bases; unmatched junction nucleotides: 7. Germline values: CDR1 GTSNPN, CDR2 SVGIG (reference sequence). The CDR3 loop spans 14 amino acids. CDR3 residues: CAWRQSGVPDTQYF. DNA for the CDR3: TGTGCCTGGAGACAGAGCGGGGTCCCAGATACGCAGTATTTT.

This clonotype was counted once. The V and J genes are TRBV30 and TRBJ1-3; 8 bases are a match to TRBD1. The CDR3 has 15 amino acids. V trimming: 3 bases; J trimming: 1 base; junction bases outside the gene matches: 5. Germline lookup yields CDR1 GTSNPN and CDR2 SVGIG (reference sequence). This CDR3 reads CAWRETGGSGNTIYF. In DNA form, the CDR3 reads TGTGCCTGGAGGGAAACAGGGGGTTCTGGAAACACCATATATTTT.